Each of the 2 T cell receptor beta chains below was sequenced from the same sample in a study of blood T cell repertoires in COVID-19. Data came from immunoSEQ multiplex PCR; TCRdb stores just in-frame clones and leaves some out. This repertoire shows around 75,000 clones, about 89% found once; its top ten account for around 0.6%. The material sequenced was peripheral blood. Receptors originate from a man in his 60s with acute or convalescent COVID-19.

This clone was picked up a small number of times. J is TRBJ1-1 and V is TRBV9; D remains unclear. Trimming stripped 0 bases from V and 0 bases from J, with 12 bases between. The CDR3 sequence is 16 residues long. The germline V gene encodes CDR1 SGDLS and CDR2 YYNGEE. The CDR3, as DNA: TGTGCCAGCAGCGTAGGGGCAGAAATTATGAACACTGAAGCTTTCTTT. Residues: CASSVGAEIMNTEAFF.

V gene TRBV3-1 (or the pseudogene TRBV3-2) combines with J gene TRBJ1-4; TRBD1 might be the D (6 bases). V was trimmed by 0 bases and J by 13 bases, leaving 15 bases between them. Germline assignment: CDR1 LGHDT and CDR2 YNNKEL (reference sequence). This CDR3 is 14 amino acids long. For the CDR3, the DNA is TGTGCCAGCAGCCAAGATATGGGTGACAGGCTACTGTTTTTT. Amino acids: CASSQDMGDRLLFF.